This T cell receptor beta chain comes out of a study of OX40 agonist ivuxolimab in advanced cancers. Data came from immunoSEQ multiplex PCR; TCRdb stores just in-frame clones and leaves some out. This sample carries 40,000 to 55,000 clones, roughly 84% of them seen once, and the ten largest clones take under 25%. This clone occurred a few times. Antigen: not known. Whole-study findings and limits: With doses of 0.1-3.0 mg/kg, partial responders showed among the lowest clonal expansion. Clonal expansion by week 6 occurred in CD4+ and CD8+ blood T cells (at 0.1 to 3.0 mg/kg).

Blood got drawn at baseline, again on cycle 4 day 1, and then on cycle 7 day 1. The CDR3 has 17 amino acids. With 5 bases removed from V and 0 bases from J, the gap between germline ends came to 14 bases. Germline V gene data show CDR1 as SGHVS and CDR2 as FNYEAQ. The TCR comes from an adult with an advanced solid tumor such as melanoma, head and neck, liver or kidney cancer. The chain couples TRBV7-6 to TRBJ1-6, with D tentatively TRBD1 (5 bases). Sequencing used CD4+ or CD8+ T cells sorted from blood, obtained in a trial of the OX40 agonist ivuxolimab. The CDR3 coding sequence is TGTGCCAGCAGCCCGGGACCTACTAGCTCCTATAATTCACCCCTCCACTTT. Protein product: CASSPGPTSSYNSPLHF.